These 13 T cell receptor beta chains were sequenced from one sample in a study of blood T cell repertoires in COVID-19. Sequencing used immunoSEQ multiplex PCR; TCRdb keeps in-frame clones, though not all of them. Of some 320,000 clones listed, more than 70% are singletons. The sample consisted of peripheral blood. Receptor source: a woman aged 25 to 39 who had recovered from COVID-19.

The gene calls are TRBV28 and TRBJ1-1, with 8 bases identical to TRBD1. V shed 6 bases, J shed 3 bases, and the junction held 12 bases outside the gene matches. CDR3 length equals 16 residues. Germline-derived CDR1 and CDR2 are MDHEN and SYDVKM. The CDR3 loop is CASRRAGQGGDTEAFF. CDR3 sequence (DNA): TGTGCCAGCAGGAGAGCCGGACAGGGTGGAGACACTGAAGCTTTCTTT.

This chain uses TRBV30 with TRBJ1-1; 7 nucleotides agree with TRBD1. Trimming cost V 4 bases and J 2 bases; bases outside gene matches: 10. The CDR3 runs 15 residues. CDR1 and CDR2 (germline): GTSNPN, SVGIG (reference sequence). The CDR3 here is CAWILRDRRNTEAFF. The CDR3 DNA follows: TGTGCCTGGATACTACGGGACAGAAGAAACACTGAAGCTTTCTTT.

For this clone: The sample holds other DNA sequences that translate to the same CDR3. The rearrangement uses TRBV12-3 or TRBV12-4 and TRBJ1-6; D possibly corresponds to TRBD1 (6 bases). The CDR3 extends over 13 amino acids. Trimming took 7 bases from V and 9 from J, leaving 13 bases between them. CDR3 coding DNA: TGTGCCAGCACCCTGACAGGAGGTTCACCCCTCCACTTT. Translated: CASTLTGGSPLHF.

The chain joins TRBV2 to TRBJ2-5; 14 nucleotides line up with TRBD2. This CDR3 spans 15 amino acids. Germline trimming cut 7 bases from V and 5 bases from J; bases unmatched to any gene: 6. The V gene's germline CDR1 is SNHLY and CDR2 FYNNEI. The chain's CDR3 is CASTRLAGGQETQYF. DNA of the CDR3: TGTGCCAGCACTAGACTAGCGGGGGGGCAGGAGACCCAGTACTTC.

The rearrangement links TRBV15 to TRBJ2-1, with TRBD2 as a possible D gene (5 bases). V was cut by 1 base and J by 3 bases, with 10 bases left in between. The germline CDR1 and CDR2 sequences are LNHNV and YYDKDF (reference sequence). The CDR3 loop spans 15 amino acids. The CDR3 sequence: CATSRGSGFYNEQFF. Written as DNA, the CDR3 is TGTGCCACCAGCAGAGGCAGCGGATTCTACAATGAGCAGTTCTTC.

The chain is built from TRBV5-4 and TRBJ2-1, with TRBD2 matching over 10 bases. The CDR3 runs to 17 residues. Germline CDR1 SGHNT, CDR2 YYREEE (reference sequence). V lost 0 bases to trimming and J lost 2 bases; unmatched junction nucleotides: 5. DNA of the CDR3: TGTGCCAGCAGCTTGGGTAGCGGGGGGCCTACCTACAATGAGCAGTTCTTC. It codes for CASSLGSGGPTYNEQFF.

This clone was detected a few times. The chain carries TRBV18 and TRBJ1-1; no clear D. The CDR3 covers 15 residues. Germline CDR1 reads KGHSH; CDR2 reads LQKENI. The germline V and J ends were trimmed by 3 bases and 6 bases, with 17 bases remaining between them. CDR3: CASSPTPAGDAEAFF. CDR3 nucleotide sequence: TGTGCCAGCTCACCCACCCCCGCGGGCGACGCTGAAGCTTTCTTT.

A single count supports this clone. The same CDR3 arises from other DNA sequences in this sample as well. This sequence joins TRBV7-2 and TRBJ2-2; D call uncertain. CDR1 and CDR2 (germline): SGHTA, FQGNSA. The CDR3 sequence is 14 residues long. V was trimmed by 2 bases and J by 1 base, leaving 5 bases between them. The CDR3 bases are TGTGCCAGCAGCTTATCTCTGAACACCGGGGAGCTGTTTTTT. It specifies CASSLSLNTGELFF. The entire variable domain, with the rest obtained from reference TRBV7-2 and TRBJ2-2, is as follows: GAGVSQSPSNKVTEKGKDVELRCDPISGHTALYWYRQSLGQGLEFLIYFQGNSAPDKSGLPSDRFSAERTGGSVSTLTIQRTQQEDSAVYLCASSLSLNTGELFFGEGSRLTVL.

This sequence joins TRBV30 and TRBJ2-1; maybe TRBD2 (6 bases). CDR1 GTSNPN and CDR2 SVGIG come from the germline V gene (reference sequence). The germline V and J ends were trimmed by 3 bases and 0 bases, with 15 bases remaining between them. The CDR3 sequence is 16 residues long. CDR3 coding DNA: TGTGCCTGGAGGGGGGGACTCCACCTCTCCTACAATGAGCAGTTCTTC. Translated: CAWRGGLHLSYNEQFF.

The V call is TRBV5-4, the J call TRBJ2-5, with D tentatively TRBD1 (5 bases). V shed 1 base and J shed 2 bases, with 9 bases lying between them. Germline values: CDR1 SGHNT, CDR2 YYREEE (reference sequence). There are 14 residues in the CDR3. CDR3 in DNA: TGTGCCAGCAGCTTGAAGACAGCACAAGAGACCCAGTACTTC. Its protein product is CASSLKTAQETQYF.

This clone showed up just a few times. The gene calls are TRBV27 and TRBJ1-4; D not resolved. The V and J ends lost 1 base and 5 bases respectively, with 8 bases between them. Germline V gene data show CDR1 as MNHEY and CDR2 as SMNVEV (reference sequence). This CDR3 contains 14 residues. The CDR3 DNA follows: TGTGCCAGCAGTTTATTATTTCCCAATGAAAAACTGTTTTTT. Amino acid sequence: CASSLLFPNEKLFF.

The V and J genes are TRBV4-1 and TRBJ2-7, with 7 nucleotides matching TRBD2. This CDR3 has 13 amino acids. With V trimmed by 3 bases and J by 7 bases, 6 bases remained unmatched. CDR1 and CDR2 from the germline V gene are MGHRA and YSYEKL. The CDR3 here is CASSQSFSGEQYF. CDR3 nucleotide sequence: TGCGCCAGCAGCCAGTCCTTTAGCGGGGAGCAGTACTTC.

The genes are TRBV7-6 and TRBJ2-2, with 8 positions matching TRBD1. CDR1 and CDR2 (germline): SGHVS, FNYEAQ. With V trimmed by 0 bases and J by 7 bases, 4 bases remained unmatched. This CDR3 spans 15 amino acids. The CDR3 bases are TGTGCCAGCAGCTTAGCGCCAGGGGGCAACGGGGAGCTGTTTTTT. Its protein product is CASSLAPGGNGELFF.